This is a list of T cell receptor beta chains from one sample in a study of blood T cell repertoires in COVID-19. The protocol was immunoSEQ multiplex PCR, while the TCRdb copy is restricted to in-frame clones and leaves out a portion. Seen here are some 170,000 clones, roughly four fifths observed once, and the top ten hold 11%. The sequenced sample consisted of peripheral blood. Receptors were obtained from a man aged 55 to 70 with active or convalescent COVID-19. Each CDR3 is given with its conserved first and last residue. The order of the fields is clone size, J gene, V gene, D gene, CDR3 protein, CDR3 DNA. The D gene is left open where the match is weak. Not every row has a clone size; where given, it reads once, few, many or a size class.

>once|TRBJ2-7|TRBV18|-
CASSPTTGQPTYEQYF
TGTGCCAGCTCACCGACGACGGGACAACCGACCTACGAGCAGTACTTC
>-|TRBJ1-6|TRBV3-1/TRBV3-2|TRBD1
CASRLGQGFDALHF
TGTGCCAGCAGGTTAGGACAGGGGTTTGATGCCCTCCACTTT
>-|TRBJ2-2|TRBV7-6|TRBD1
CASSPNRDRTTNTGELFF
TGTGCCAGCAGCCCGAACAGGGACAGGACTACGAACACCGGGGAGCTGTTTTTT
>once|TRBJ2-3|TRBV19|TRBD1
CANMATGADTQYF
TGTGCCAATATGGCGACAGGGGCAGATACGCAGTATTTT
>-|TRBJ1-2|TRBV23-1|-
CASSQSDRIYGYTF
TGCGCCAGCAGTCAATCGGACAGAATCTATGGCTACACCTTC
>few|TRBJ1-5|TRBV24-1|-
CATSDSTDRYSNQPQHF
TGTGCCACCAGTGATTCTACCGACAGATATAGCAATCAGCCCCAGCATTTT
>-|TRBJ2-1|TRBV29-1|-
CSVDRSGTSSYNEQFF
TGCAGCGTTGATCGTAGCGGAACTAGCTCCTACAATGAGCAGTTCTTC
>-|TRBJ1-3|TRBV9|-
CASSVDGGRGNTIYF
TGTGCCAGCAGCGTAGATGGGGGGAGAGGAAACACCATATATTTT
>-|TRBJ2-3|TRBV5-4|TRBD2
CASSPGLAGTATDTQYF
TGTGCCAGCAGCCCGGGACTAGCGGGGACAGCCACAGATACGCAGTATTTT
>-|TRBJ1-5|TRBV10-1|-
CASVVLGRGKQPQHF
TGCGCCAGCGTGGTACTGGGCAGGGGAAAACAGCCCCAGCATTTT
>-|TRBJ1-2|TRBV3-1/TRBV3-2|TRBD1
CASRPGGALGGYTF
TGTGCCAGCAGACCAGGGGGTGCGCTGGGTGGCTACACCTTC
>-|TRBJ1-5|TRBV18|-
CASSPSRSNQPQHF
TGTGCCAGCTCGCCGAGTAGAAGCAATCAGCCCCAGCATTTT
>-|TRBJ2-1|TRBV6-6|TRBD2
CASSPGLAGNNEQFF
TGTGCCAGCAGCCCAGGACTAGCGGGAAACAATGAGCAGTTCTTC
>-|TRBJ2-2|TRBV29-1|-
CSVVFDSNTGELFF
TGCAGCGTTGTGTTCGACTCGAACACCGGGGAGCTGTTTTTT
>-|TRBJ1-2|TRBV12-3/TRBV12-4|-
CASTLGGYGGYTF
TGTGCCAGCACCTTGGGGGGTTACGGAGGCTACACCTTC